The TCR beta chain described here comes from a study of T cells in Graves' hyperthyroidism and ophthalmopathy. The study's findings and limits: Patients with ophthalmopathy were separated from those with stable hyperthyroidism by a 13 V-J model.

For ophthalmopathy patients, the Clinical Activity Score was at least 3 and the NOSPECS grade at least 4; duration was under 3 months. Patients having uncontrolled infection, another autoimmune disease, pregnancy or lactation were not included. Clinical symptoms, serum thyroxine, TRAb, thyroid ultrasound and orbital computed tomography informed diagnoses. Germline assignment: CDR1 MDHEN and CDR2 SYDVKM. With V trimmed by 3 bases and J by 4 bases, 7 bases remained unmatched. CDR3 length: 15 residues. This clonotype was counted ten times or more. Its specificity is not known. Researchers amplified the TCR beta CDR3 regions from RNA transcripts. First-round RT-PCR with HTBI primers amplified the TCR CDR3 region. Using its own MiXCR run on the multiplex PCR reads, TCRdb lists one record per CDR3 protein. The repertoire includes approximately 610,000 distinct CDR3 sequences, around 15% of them detected once, and approximately 4.2% sits in the top ten.

The rearrangement joins TRBV28 to TRBJ1-2, with 8 bases matching TRBD1. This sequence originates from a woman between 35 and 50 years old with Graves' ophthalmopathy. Material: blood. This CDR3 reads CASSFQGAFSYGYTF. The CDR3 nucleotides read TGTGCCAGCAGTTTTCAGGGGGCCTTCTCCTATGGCTACACCTTC.